This note documents a single T cell receptor beta chain sequence. The clone's antigen remains unknown. Relative to the germline gene, one junction end is altered; a read error may explain this. This sample was included in a study of tumor-infiltrating lymphocytes in primary liver carcinoma (dated by TCRdb to the late 2010s). Notes on the research overall: The five patients, three men and two women aged 30 to 69 years, had hepatocellular carcinoma (four) or combined HCC and intrahepatic cholangiocarcinoma (one). Tumors of the five patients were stage T1-T3 N0M0 with maximum diameters of 4.2 to 10 cm. Each sample produced roughly 3.5 to 8 million productive TCRbeta reads, and read depth showed no significant difference between tissue types. The study combined TCRbeta repertoire sequencing, expression microarrays and whole-exome sequencing across five regions of each liver tumor, with adjacent normal tissue and blood. A total of 35 specimens from 5 patients, comprising some 25 tumor regions, 5 adjacent noncancerous liver tissues and 5 peripheral blood samples, were covered by TCRbeta repertoire sequencing. Agilent mRNA microarray profiling was performed on the roughly 24 tumor region samples to relate TCRbeta repertoire diversity to the local molecular phenotype. Technical replicate repertoires showed high reproducibility, with mean shared-clone rates roughly 0.89 and correlation coefficients above 0.95.

The cysteine opens and the phenylalanine closes a CDR3 of 14 amino acids. Only the CDR3 DNA is retained, 42 bases long and in frame from the first base. From the germline V gene, CDR1 is SQVTM and CDR2 is ANQGSEA. Without any cell sorting, total RNA and DNA were extracted together from roughly 20-30 mg of bulk tissue using the AllPrep DNA/RNA mini kit. Between late 2015 and March 2016, a handful of patients in China with histopathologically diagnosed primary liver carcinoma had surgical resection. Patients had chronic HBV infection and were treatment-naive at sampling. Five spatially separated regions were sampled from each tumor: the superior, inferior, left-lateral and right-lateral poles, plus the tumor centre. Histological examination found more than 90% viable tumor cells in every tumor sample. Fresh tumor and adjacent tissue pieces were bisected, with one half stored in RNAlater at -80 degrees C and the other half sent for histology.

Using a constant-region primer and ProtoScript II reverse transcriptase, TCRbeta-specific cDNA was reverse-transcribed from 500 ng total RNA. Three nested multiplex PCR rounds, following a slightly modified ARM-PCR procedure, were used to build the TCRbeta libraries. Multiplex TRBV1-TRBV30 forward primers and a Cbeta reverse primer were used in the first two PCR rounds, each of which was run for around 9 cycles. Sample barcodes and Illumina adapters were added in a final 25-cycle PCR using Deep VentR polymerase. Before sequencing, amplicons between 200 and 500 bp were purified from gel using a QIAquick gel extraction kit. An Illumina HiSeq 2500 was used to sequence the TCRbeta amplicons, generating 250-bp paired-end reads. In the authors' own workflow: To recover full CDR3 sequences, reads were quality-trimmed using Trimmomatic v0.33 and paired reads were then merged using FLASH v1.2.11. MiGEC v1.2.1b assigned V, D and J germline segments to the rearranged TCRbeta sequences. Clonotype statistics and Shannon-Wiener diversity indices were calculated with VDJtools v1.0.0. To reduce sampling bias, subsequent analyses other than the diversity analysis used only the 250 most abundant clonotypes in each sample. TCRdb reanalyzed the raw reads on its own, using fastp at Q25 for trimming and MiXCR for clone calling, and kept in-frame beta chains. A single entry per CDR3 protein holds the most common genes and DNA from its merged rows. V and J calls and clone size were set by TCRdb, not the authors. The sample has 47,000 or so distinct CDR3 sequences on record, 70% to 75% of them singletons. The ten most abundant clones make up approximately 30% of the sample.

Results the study describes overall, beyond this receptor: With just five patients in the study, the authors point out that the findings should be validated in a larger study. Because sequencing covered only the TCR beta chain and unpaired alpha chains were not captured, true repertoire diversity is likely underestimated. Comparison of CD4+ and CD8+ T cell repertoires was precluded by the use of bulk unsorted samples. Only about 7-25% of top clones were found in all five regions of a tumor, suggesting spatial heterogeneity of tumor-infiltrating T cells. Pairs of tumor regions showed greater repertoire overlap (mean about 35%) than tumor-adjacent pairs (roughly 17%) or tumor-blood pairs (approximately 14%), which is consistent with antigen-driven expansion. The top 250 clones accounted for a significantly greater share of the repertoire in tumors than in blood (p = 0.039).

The sequenced sample was liver tumor tissue from sampling region 3. The cell subset or site label, read with the paper, signifies: tumor region T3, left-lateral pole. The sequence was obtained from a man between 35 and 55 years old with primary liver carcinoma and hepatitis B virus infection. The chain joins TRBV29-1 to TRBJ2-3; TRBD1 could be the D gene, as 6 bases match. The CDR3 is CSVALVGDTDTHYF. The DNA reads as follows: TGCAGCGTTGCATTAGTGGGGGACACAGATACGCACTATTTT.